These 18 T cell receptor beta chains originate from one sample sequenced in a study of blood T cells in healthy people across ages. Primed by a sample-barcoded 5' primer and a J-beta primer mix, a second PCR proceeded for 7 to 11 cycles. In TCRdb, the 5' RACE reads were re-called with MiXCR into one record per CDR3 protein. This sample has fewer than 1,200,000 distinct CDR3 sequences; less than 25% occur once, and the top ten carry approximately 0.71%. A further study also used this sample, focusing on T cells of mothers and their children.

Sequencing was carried out using blood. The receptors originated from a girl under 10 years old in good health.

The CDR3 nucleotides read TGTGCCAGCAGCTTCTTTGGTGGGCCGGACTACGAGCAGTACTTC. This translates into CASSFFGGPDYEQYF. The chain links TRBV7-2 to TRBJ2-7; D gene uncertain. Deletions cut 3 bases from V and 3 bases from J, with 15 bases between. This CDR3 has 15 residues. From germline, CDR1 is SGHTA and CDR2 FQGNSA.

The chain links TRBV7-8 to TRBJ2-7, with TRBD1 matching over 9 bases. Germline V lookup: CDR1 SGHVS, CDR2 FQNEAQ. With V trimmed by 3 bases and J by 6 bases, 6 bases remained unmatched. The CDR3 runs 14 residues. The CDR3 DNA sequence: TGTGCCAGCAGCTTGGGACAGGGAATGAGCGAGCAGTACTTC. Its translation: CASSLGQGMSEQYF.

This chain links TRBV21-1 with TRBJ2-5; the D call TRBD1 from the table was never checked on the DNA. TRBV21-1 is recorded as a pseudogene. The CDR3 sequence is 16 residues long. The CDR3 bases are TGTGCCAGCAGCTCAGCAGGGGCTGTCCTTGAAGAGACCCAGTACTTC. Translating it yields CASSSAGAVLEETQYF.

In its sample, this clonotype was seen a few times. The J gene is TRBJ2-5, the V gene TRBV5-1, with D possibly matching TRBD2 (5 bases). V was shortened by 6 bases and J by 4 bases, with 16 bases between the two germline ends. Germline lookup yields CDR1 SGHRS and CDR2 YFSETQ. This CDR3 spans 14 amino acids. The CDR3 DNA follows: TGCGCCAGCAACCCGAGGGTAGTAGGAGAGACCCAGTACTTC. Its translation: CASNPRVVGETQYF.

This clonotype was counted a few times. This chain uses TRBV4-2 with TRBJ2-5, with 7 nucleotides matching TRBD2. The CDR3 runs 18 residues. After removal of 0 bases from V and 2 bases from J, the junction contained 12 bases not matched to a gene. Looked up from germline, CDR1 is LGHNA and CDR2 is YNFKEQ. CDR3 loop: CASSQDILGSGTQETQYF. The CDR3 DNA follows: TGTGCCAGCAGCCAAGATATTCTTGGGAGCGGGACTCAAGAGACCCAGTACTTC.

A few counts support this clonotype. The V gene is TRBV6-5, the J gene TRBJ1-5, with D possibly TRBD1 on 6 matching bases. The CDR3 runs to 14 residues. Trimming took 0 bases from V and 7 from J, leaving 10 bases between them. Germline CDR1 is MNHEY and CDR2 is SVGAGI. The CDR3 sequence: CASSYSAGDQPQHF. The DNA for the CDR3 is TGTGCCAGCAGTTACTCGGCAGGGGACCAGCCCCAGCATTTT.

This clonotype has more than one count but fewer than ten. This rearrangement joins TRBV6-1 to TRBJ2-3, with TRBD1 identical over 7 bases. The CDR3 is made up of 15 amino acids. The V gene's germline CDR1 is MNHNS and CDR2 SASEGT. V lost 6 bases and J lost 2; bases outside the gene matches: 8. The CDR3 sequence is CASSTNRGDTDTQYF. In DNA form, the CDR3 reads TGTGCCAGCAGCACAAACAGGGGTGACACAGATACGCAGTATTTT.

V and J are TRBV20-1 and TRBJ1-6, with D possibly TRBD1 on 5 matching bases. Germline CDR1 and CDR2: DFQATT and SNEGSKA (reference sequence). V gave up 0 bases and J gave up 1 base, with 16 bases separating them. The CDR3 totals 18 residues. CDR3 DNA sequence: TGCAGTGCTAGAGAAGTACTGCAGGGAGAGTCCTATAATTCACCCCTCCACTTT. This gives the protein CSAREVLQGESYNSPLHF.

This clonotype appeared a few times. CDR3 bases: TGTGCCAGCAGCCAACCCCTTTCTAAGATGAGTCGTAATGAGCAGTTCTTC. Encoded protein: CASSQPLSKMSRNEQFF. The rearrangement uses TRBV3-1 and TRBJ2-5; D is uncertain. The end of the DNA aligns better with TRBJ2-1, so the J call may be wrong. The CDR3 length is 17 residues. The V gene's germline CDR1 is LGHDT and CDR2 YNNKEL (reference sequence).

V is TRBV7-2 and J is TRBJ2-5; the D call may be TRBD1 or TRBD2 (7 bases each). The ends were cut back, 3 bases at V and 4 bases at J, with 15 bases in the middle. Germline CDR1 is SGHTA and CDR2 is FQGNSA. The CDR3 consists of 15 residues. The CDR3 DNA sequence: TGTGCCAGCAGCTTCCAACAGGGGAGGGGAGAGACCCAGTACTTC. Translation: CASSFQQGRGETQYF. The full variable domain, with the rest looked up from reference TRBV7-2 and TRBJ2-5, is GAGVSQSPSNKVTEKGKDVELRCDPISGHTALYWYRQSLGQGLEFLIYFQGNSAPDKSGLPSDRFSAERTGGSVSTLTIQRTQQEDSAVYLCASSFQQGRGETQYFGPGTRLLVL.

This chain connects TRBV5-1 to TRBJ2-5; 7 nucleotides agree with TRBD2. V lost 4 bases and J lost 4; bases outside the gene matches: 7. Per germline, CDR1 SGHRS and CDR2 YFSETQ. The CDR3 sequence is 14 residues long. The CDR3, as DNA: TGCGCCAGCAGCCCGCGGGAGACTCCAGAGACCCAGTACTTC. This codes for CASSPRETPETQYF.

This clonotype was recorded many times. The chain has TRBV7-2 and TRBJ2-1; no definite D call. CDR1 and CDR2 from the germline V gene are SGHTA and FQGNSA. V lost 2 bases and J 9 bases, leaving 5 bases between the germline ends. This CDR3 has 11 residues. The CDR3 loop reads CASSLNGEQFF. The CDR3 DNA sequence: TGTGCCAGCAGCTTAAATGGTGAGCAGTTCTTC.

This clonotype was observed a few times. The chain links TRBV27 to TRBJ1-4; tentatively, D is TRBD1 (6 bases). The V end lost 1 base, the J end lost 3 bases, and 9 bases lay between the germline ends. This CDR3 is built from 15 residues. The germline gives CDR1 MNHEY, CDR2 SMNVEV (reference sequence). CDR3 residues: CASSLWGAANEKLFF. The CDR3 DNA is TGTGCCAGCAGTTTATGGGGGGCGGCTAATGAAAAACTGTTTTTT.

This chain uses TRBV9 with TRBJ2-6; D unresolved. Trimming took 4 bases from V and 2 from J, leaving 10 bases between them. The V gene's germline CDR1 is SGDLS and CDR2 YYNGEE. This CDR3 is 15 amino acids long. The CDR3 DNA follows: TGTGCCAGCAGCTCATACAAGACTGGGGCCAACGTCCTGACTTTC. It yields the protein CASSSYKTGANVLTF.

The sample holds a few counts of this clonotype. V is TRBV5-1 and J is TRBJ2-7; tentative D call: TRBD2 (5 bases). Germline V gene data show CDR1 as SGHRS and CDR2 as YFSETQ. The CDR3 totals 18 residues. V shed 0 bases and J shed 2 bases, with 21 bases lying between them. The CDR3 nucleotides are TGCGCCAGCAGCTTGGAAGCAGGTTTAGATCGGACTCCCTACGAGCAGTACTTC. Translated: CASSLEAGLDRTPYEQYF.

V and J are TRBV20-1 and TRBJ2-7; D is perhaps TRBD2 (7 bases). The CDR3 is 15 amino acids. V was cut by 0 bases and J by 5 bases, with 17 bases left in between. Germline CDR1 is DFQATT and CDR2 is SNEGSKA (reference sequence). CDR3 in amino acids: CSARDLRGALDEQYF. CDR3 DNA sequence: TGCAGTGCTAGAGATCTTCGGGGGGCTCTCGACGAGCAGTACTTC.

The V gene is TRBV6-1, the J gene TRBJ2-5, with 9 bases identical to TRBD2. V trimming: 2 bases; J trimming: 5 bases; junction bases outside the gene matches: 6. The CDR3 runs 15 residues. Per germline, CDR1 MNHNS and CDR2 SASEGT. The CDR3 bases are TGTGCCAGCAGTGAATGGTCTAGCGGGGCTGAGACCCAGTACTTC. This sequence encodes CASSEWSSGAETQYF.

This clonotype was detected only a few times. The chain couples TRBV2 to TRBJ2-7; D might be TRBD2 (6 bases). The germline CDR1 and CDR2 sequences are SNHLY and FYNNEI. The CDR3 covers 16 residues. Trimming took 4 bases from V and 0 from J, leaving 16 bases between them. CDR3 protein: CASSAGGRDLSYEQYF. DNA of the CDR3: TGTGCCAGCAGTGCCGGGGGAAGGGATCTCTCCTACGAGCAGTACTTC.